This passage covers 18 T cell receptor beta chains from one sample sequenced in a study of shared clonotypes between healthy human individuals (dated by TCRdb to about 2020). The library was generated by the immunoSEQ multiplex PCR assay. In TCRdb, the immuneACCESS table is reduced to in-frame sequences with V and J assigned. These tables do not hold every clone; where another copy was compared, an unresolved V gene accounts for under half, and the others remain unexplained. The sample includes over a million clones, with more than 65% observed a single time. Approximately 1.5% of the sample goes to the ten largest clones. Material: memory CD4+ T cells sorted from blood. In light of the paper, this sample's cell subset or site label describes: CD45RA-negative fraction. Every receptor here comes from a man aged 18 to 30 in good health.

This clone was picked up one time. V gene TRBV5-1 combines with J gene TRBJ1-1, with a tentative D call TRBD1 (5 bases). Germline V gives CDR1 SGHRS, CDR2 YFSETQ. The CDR3 has 14 residues. Trimming left V 0 bases short and J 5 bases short, with 11 bases between. The CDR3 DNA is TGCGCCAGCAGCTTGGCCCAGGGTAGGACTGAAGCTTTCTTT. Translating gives CASSLAQGRTEAFF.

The chain recombines TRBV6-1 with TRBJ2-5, with D perhaps being TRBD1 or TRBD2 (5 bases each). Looked up from germline, CDR1 is MNHNS and CDR2 is SASEGT. The CDR3 sequence is 15 residues long. The V end lost 4 bases, the J end lost 4 bases, and 16 bases lay between the germline ends. CDR3: CASSGGSRGRETQYF. The CDR3 nucleotides read TGTGCCAGCAGTGGAGGGTCAAGGGGAAGAGAGACCCAGTACTTC.

The gene calls are TRBV6-6 and TRBJ1-5; D unclear. Looked up from germline, CDR1 is MNHNY and CDR2 is SVGAGI (reference sequence). This CDR3 has 14 residues. V lost 2 bases and J lost 6, with 11 bases in between. CDR3 protein: CASSYRQFGQPQHF. CDR3 bases: TGTGCCAGCAGTTACCGTCAGTTTGGTCAGCCCCAGCATTTT.

Details on this clone: A far larger clone is one base from this, pointing to a likely read error. The V call is TRBV7-9, the J call TRBJ2-4; tentative D call: TRBD1 (6 bases). The CDR3 contains 16 residues. Germline lookup yields CDR1 SEHNR and CDR2 FQNEAQ (reference sequence). V was clipped by 5 bases and J by 5 bases, with 19 bases between them. The CDR3 loop is CASSPTGFAKENIQYF. CDR3 in DNA: TGTGCCAGCAGCCCCACAGGGTTTGCCAAAGAAAACATTCAGTACTTC.

V is TRBV7-6 and J is TRBJ2-7, with a possible D match to TRBD2 (5 bases). This CDR3 is 16 amino acids long. V was clipped by 5 bases and J by 0 bases, with 17 bases between them. Germline CDR1 is SGHVS and CDR2 is FNYEAQ. CDR3: CASSPWAGSSSYEQYF. As DNA, the CDR3 is TGTGCCAGCAGCCCCTGGGCGGGTAGTAGCTCCTACGAGCAGTACTTC. Full variable domain (rest looked up from reference TRBV7-6 and TRBJ2-7): GAGVSQSPRYKVTKRGQDVALRCDPISGHVSLYWYRQALGQGPEFLTYFNYEAQQDKSGLPNDRFSAERPEGSISTLTIQRTEQRDSAMYRCASSPWAGSSSYEQYFGPGTRLTVT.

The CDR3 loop reads CASRPQGHGGELFF. The CDR3 DNA sequence: TGTGCCAGCCGTCCCCAGGGCCACGGCGGGGAGCTGTTTTTT. This sequence joins TRBV6-1 and TRBJ2-2; D possibly corresponds to TRBD1 (5 bases). The CDR3 consists of 14 residues. Trimming shortened V by 8 bases and J by 7 bases, and 17 bases separated the two germline ends. In germline, CDR1 is MNHNS, CDR2 SASEGT.

Only a few counts were recorded for this clone. J is TRBJ1-3 and V is TRBV6-1; no definite D call. The germline V gene has CDR1 MNHNS and CDR2 SASEGT. This CDR3 contains 14 residues. V lost 4 bases and J lost 4, with 11 bases in between. In nucleotides, the CDR3 is TGTGCCAGCAGTGGTACATCAGCAGGAAACACCATATATTTT. Translated: CASSGTSAGNTIYF.

V is TRBV6-1 and J is TRBJ1-2; the D gene is possibly TRBD1 (6 bases). The CDR3 runs to 14 residues. Between the trimmed V and J ends, which lost 4 bases and 7 bases, there was a span of 16 bases. Germline CDR1 and CDR2: MNHNS and SASEGT. CDR3 sequence reads: CASSGGTFYFGYTF. The CDR3 nucleotides are TGTGCCAGCAGTGGCGGGACATTCTATTTTGGCTACACCTTC.

The CDR3 spells CASIPGTGGYGYTF. CDR3 DNA sequence: TGTGCCAGCATCCCGGGGACAGGGGGCTATGGCTACACCTTC. V gene TRBV6-5 combines with J gene TRBJ1-2; 11 nucleotides align to TRBD1. J lost 4 bases, V lost 7 bases, and 5 bases had no gene match. The length of the CDR3 is 14 residues. Germline CDR1 is MNHEY and CDR2 is SVGAGI.

V and J are TRBV5-5 and TRBJ1-2; D ambiguous. In germline, CDR1 is SGHKS, CDR2 YYEKEE (reference sequence). The germline V and J ends were trimmed by 7 bases and 4 bases, with 17 bases remaining between them. The CDR3 is 14 residues long. DNA of the CDR3: TGTGCCAGCGCGGCTCAAGGAGGGTCCTATGGCTACACCTTC. Translation gives CASAAQGGSYGYTF.

V is TRBV5-5 and J is TRBJ2-3; 9 nucleotides align to TRBD2. The V segment lost 4 bases and the J segment 3 bases; nucleotides outside the gene matches: 9. CDR1 and CDR2 from the germline V gene are SGHKS and YYEKEE (reference sequence). CDR3 length equals 16 residues. The CDR3 coding sequence is TGTGCCAGCAGCCTTATAGCGGGAGTTCGGACAGATACGCAGTATTTT. It specifies CASSLIAGVRTDTQYF.

The chain uses TRBV19 and TRBJ1-5; D is ambiguous. The germline V gene encodes CDR1 LNHDA and CDR2 SQIVND (reference sequence). The CDR3 has 12 amino acids. The V end was cut by 4 bases, the J end by 9 bases, with 10 bases between. In DNA, the CDR3 is TGTGCCAGTAGTAAGTCGGGCGGGCCCCAGCATTTT. It yields the protein CASSKSGGPQHF.

The CDR3, as DNA: TGTGCCAGCAGCAAAGTCCGCCAGGCTATGAACACTGAAGCTTTCTTT. It yields the protein CASSKVRQAMNTEAFF. The chain has TRBV21-1 and TRBJ1-1; no DNA check was done on the table's D call, TRBD1. TRBV21-1 represents a pseudogene. This CDR3 is 16 amino acids long.

The chain is built from TRBV7-2 and TRBJ1-1, with D unresolved. The CDR3 totals 15 residues. Germline V gene sequence: CDR1 SGHTA, CDR2 FQGNSA. V was clipped by 4 bases and J by 1 base, with 13 bases between them. The DNA of the CDR3 is TGTGCCAGCAGCTCCTGGGTAGCCCAGAACACTGAAGCTTTCTTT. It yields the protein CASSSWVAQNTEAFF. Variable domain in full (rest from reference TRBV7-2 and TRBJ1-1): GAGVSQSPSNKVTEKGKDVELRCDPISGHTALYWYRQSLGQGLEFLIYFQGNSAPDKSGLPSDRFSAERTGGSVSTLTIQRTQQEDSAVYLCASSSWVAQNTEAFFGQGTRLTVV.

This clone appeared a single time. The J gene is TRBJ1-2, the V gene TRBV2; D gene uncertain. Trimming stripped 4 bases from V and 2 bases from J, with 11 bases between. CDR1 and CDR2 (germline): SNHLY, FYNNEI. The CDR3 runs 14 residues. This CDR3 reads CASSVNPGNYGYTF. DNA of the CDR3: TGTGCCAGCAGTGTGAACCCTGGGAACTATGGCTACACCTTC. The entire variable domain, with the rest obtained from reference TRBV2 and TRBJ1-2, is as follows: EPEVTQTPSHQVTQMGQEVILRCVPISNHLYFYWYRQILGQKVEFLVSFYNNEISEKSEIFDDQFSVERPDGSNFTLKIRSTKLEDSAMYFCASSVNPGNYGYTFGSGTRLTVV.

The rearrangement links TRBV5-1 to TRBJ1-3; the match to TRBD1 covers 8 bases. Trimming took 2 bases from V and 7 from J; bases not matched to a gene: 5. CDR1 and CDR2 (germline): SGHRS, YFSETQ. This CDR3 is 14 amino acids long. As DNA, the CDR3 is TGCGCCAGCAGCTTCCTGGGACAGGACAACACCATATATTTT. Residues: CASSFLGQDNTIYF.

This chain joins TRBV20-1 and TRBJ2-7; 7 bases match TRBD2. V trimming: 6 bases; J trimming: 10 bases; junction bases outside the gene matches: 6. Germline V gives CDR1 DFQATT, CDR2 SNEGSKA (reference sequence). This CDR3 region has 10 residues. The CDR3 DNA follows: TGCAGTGCGAGCGGGGCGGGTCAGTACTTC. It codes for CSASGAGQYF.

The chain recombines TRBV5-8 with TRBJ2-5, with TRBD2 matching over 7 bases. The CDR3 totals 15 residues. The trim removed 1 base at V and 2 bases at J, leaving 5 bases unmatched. The V gene's germline CDR1 is SGHTS and CDR2 YDEGEE. CDR3 region: CASSLSGREQETQYF. In nucleotides, the CDR3 is TGTGCCAGCAGCTTGAGCGGGCGGGAGCAAGAGACCCAGTACTTC.